This T cell receptor beta chain was recorded in a study of CD8 T cells in ankylosing spondylitis. Only a few counts were recorded for this clonotype. Its specificity is not known. Study-level findings and limits: From matched ankylosing spondylitis synovial fluid, disease-linked clones were reportedly recovered at significantly enriched levels. Characteristic of ankylosing spondylitis blood, it appeared, was a TCR beta motif comprising eight highly homologous variants. Disease-linked clones, CD8+, were relatively rare in peripheral blood. Existing reports had already noted some motif variants in reactive arthritis synovial fluid and blood.

Per germline, CDR1 MGHDK and CDR2 SYGVNS. Trimming removed 7 bases from V and 7 bases from J, with 19 bases in between. The CDR3 spans 14 residues. Quantitative molecular-barcoded 5'-RACE generated the TCR beta libraries. Via MiXCR, TCRdb re-called the 5' RACE reads, giving one row per CDR3 protein. The table shows under 950,000 distinct CDR3 sequences, with 19% occurring only once. The material sequenced was blood, either unsorted or a sorted T cell fraction (not recorded which). The clonotype comes from a male donor with ankylosing spondylitis. This chain connects TRBV25-1 to TRBJ1-2; D is uncertain. As DNA, the CDR3 is TGTGCCAGCAATCCGGCCTCTGTCCGTCTTGGCTACACCTTC. Translating it yields CASNPASVRLGYTF.